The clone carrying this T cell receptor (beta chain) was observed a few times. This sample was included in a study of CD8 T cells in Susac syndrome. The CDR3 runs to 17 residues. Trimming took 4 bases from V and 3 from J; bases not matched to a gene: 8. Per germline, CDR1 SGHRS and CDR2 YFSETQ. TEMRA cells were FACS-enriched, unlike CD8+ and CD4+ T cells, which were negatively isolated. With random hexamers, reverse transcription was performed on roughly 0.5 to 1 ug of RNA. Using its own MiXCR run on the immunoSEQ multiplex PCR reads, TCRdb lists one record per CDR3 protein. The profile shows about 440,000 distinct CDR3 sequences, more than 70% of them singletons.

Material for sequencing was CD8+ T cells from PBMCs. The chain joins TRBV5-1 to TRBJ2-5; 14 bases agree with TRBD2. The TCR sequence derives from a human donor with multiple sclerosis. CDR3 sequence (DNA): TGCGCCAGCAGCCTGGGACTAGCGGGGGCCACCGAAGAGACCCAGTACTTC. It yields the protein CASSLGLAGATEETQYF.